Following are 10 T cell receptor beta chains from one sample sequenced in a study of blood T cell repertoires in COVID-19. Sequencing used immunoSEQ multiplex PCR; TCRdb keeps in-frame clones, though not all of them. Of over 250,000 clones listed, around 85% were seen once; the top ten hold more than 4.5%. Sequencing was performed on peripheral blood. These receptor sequences come from a man aged 45 to 65 with active or convalescent COVID-19.

On this clone: One end of the junction varies from germline; a read error may be responsible. This chain uses TRBV13 with TRBJ1-1, with 7 bases lining up with TRBD1. The CDR3 extends over 14 amino acids. Germline lookup yields CDR1 PRHDT and CDR2 FYEKMQ (reference sequence). The CDR3 loop reads CASSLGGRGWSAFF. CDR3 DNA sequence: TGTGCCAGCAGCCTAGGAGGCAGGGGGTGGTCGGCTTTCTTT.

The rearrangement joins TRBV5-1 to TRBJ2-3; TRBD2 aligns across 9 bases. Germline trimming cut 0 bases from V and 3 bases from J; bases unmatched to any gene: 5. The germline CDR1 and CDR2 sequences are SGHRS and YFSETQ. The CDR3 consists of 16 residues. CDR3 loop: CASSLGASGDTDTQYF. CDR3 DNA sequence: TGCGCCAGCAGCTTGGGGGCTAGCGGGGATACAGATACGCAGTATTTT.

The chain joins TRBV5-1 to TRBJ1-1; 12 bases are a match to TRBD1. The ends lost 4 bases at V and 4 bases at J; junction bases unmatched: 11. Germline V gene lookup returns CDR1 SGHRS and CDR2 YFSETQ. The CDR3 totals 17 residues. As DNA, the CDR3 is TGCGCCAGCAGCCCGACCTGGGGACAGGGGGCGGGCACTGAAGCTTTCTTT. This sequence encodes CASSPTWGQGAGTEAFF. Using reference TRBV5-1 and TRBJ1-1 for the parts outside the CDR3, the full variable domain is KAGVTQTPRYLIKTRGQQVTLSCSPISGHRSVSWYQQTPGQGLQFLFEYFSETQRNKGNFPGRFSGRQFSNSRSEMNVSTLELGDSALYLCASSPTWGQGAGTEAFFGQGTRLTVV.

The chain has TRBV5-5 and TRBJ2-1, with D possibly matching TRBD2 (6 bases). Germline V CDR1 and CDR2: SGHKS, YYEKEE (reference sequence). The CDR3 extends over 14 amino acids. Trimming took 3 bases from V and 6 from J, leaving 13 bases between them. CDR3 region: CASSSTGSTNEQFF. The CDR3 bases are TGTGCCAGCAGCTCGACCGGGAGCACCAATGAGCAGTTCTTC.

CDR3 sequence (DNA): TGTGCCTGGACACCGGGTCCTTACGAGCAGTACTTC. This encodes CAWTPGPYEQYF. The V and J genes are TRBV30 and TRBJ2-7; D is uncertain. The CDR3 runs 12 residues. V was clipped by 4 bases and J by 4 bases, with 11 bases between them. Germline assignment: CDR1 GTSNPN and CDR2 SVGIG (reference sequence).

CDR3 residues: CASSFSRGSVTGELFF. In DNA form, the CDR3 reads TGCGCCAGCAGCTTTTCGCGCGGGAGCGTCACCGGGGAGCTGTTTTTT. The chain couples TRBV5-1 to TRBJ2-2; 7 bases align to TRBD2. Unmatched junction bases numbered 8, after V lost 2 bases and J lost 4 bases. The CDR3 runs to 16 residues. Looked up from germline, CDR1 is SGHRS and CDR2 is YFSETQ.

The rearrangement joins TRBV20-1 to TRBJ2-1; 8 bases agree with TRBD2. The V gene's germline CDR1 is DFQATT and CDR2 SNEGSKA (reference sequence). Germline trimming cut 3 bases from V and 4 bases from J; bases unmatched to any gene: 5. The CDR3 runs to 14 residues. CDR3 DNA sequence: TGCAGTGCTAGTAGCCAGCGGGGGTACAATGAGCAGTTCTTC. Its translation is CSASSQRGYNEQFF.

The chain employs TRBV27 and TRBJ1-6; 8 bases agree with TRBD1. The V and J ends lost 9 bases and 8 bases, in that order; junction bases with no gene match: 12. The CDR3 runs to 15 residues. Germline-derived CDR1 and CDR2 are MNHEY and SMNVEV (reference sequence). The CDR3 is CASQGAAAGDSPLHF. CDR3 sequence (DNA): TGTGCCAGTCAGGGGGCAGCCGCCGGCGATTCACCCCTCCACTTT.

This clone was seen once. The V gene is TRBV19, the J gene TRBJ2-5; D is perhaps TRBD1 (6 bases). The CDR3 covers 14 residues. V was trimmed by 2 bases and J by 5 bases, leaving 12 bases between them. Germline values: CDR1 LNHDA, CDR2 SQIVND (reference sequence). As DNA, the CDR3 is TGTGCCAGTAGTATAAAGGGGGTGGGGGAGACCCAGTACTTC. Encoded protein: CASSIKGVGETQYF.

V is TRBV7-9 and J is TRBJ2-7, with D maybe TRBD2 (6 bases). CDR1 and CDR2 from the germline V gene are SEHNR and FQNEAQ (reference sequence). V lost 5 bases, J lost 3 bases, and 14 bases lay in between. CDR3 length equals 14 residues. CDR3 loop: CASSPSSDHYEQYF. DNA of the CDR3: TGTGCCAGCAGCCCATCTAGCGATCACTACGAGCAGTACTTC.